This TCR beta chain was documented in a study of T cell repertoires in ileal Crohn's disease. Broader study findings: Every patient over 26.8% clonality showed endoscopic recurrence. Mucosal expansions were suggested to be mainly CD8 T cells.

CDR1 SGHDT and CDR2 YYEEEE come from the germline V gene. The CDR3 covers 14 residues. V was pared by 4 bases and J by 6 bases, with 17 bases between. Profiling relied on immunoSEQ multiplex PCR, and the TCRdb table lists in-frame clones only, not all of them. The sample records 8,000 to 9,500 clones, around 77% being singletons. A word on this clone: What it binds is not known.

The chain is built from TRBV5-6 and TRBJ2-7; perhaps TRBD1 as D (6 bases). Sequencing was carried out using ileal tissue. The clonotype comes from an adult with Crohn's disease. The CDR3 coding sequence is TGTGCCAGCAGCCGTGTGGGGGCTAGAGCCGAGCAGTACTTC. Amino acid sequence: CASSRVGARAEQYF. Together with reference TRBV5-6 and TRBJ2-7, the CDR3 gives the full variable domain: DAGVTQSPTHLIKTRGQQVTLRCSPKSGHDTVSWYQQALGQGPQFIFQYYEEEERQRGNFPDRFSGHQFPNYSSELNVNALLLGDSALYLCASSRVGARAEQYFGPGTRLTVT.